One T cell receptor beta chain is described in this entry. These data originate in a study of control samples from healthy donors and cancer patients. The protocol was immunoSEQ multiplex PCR, while the TCRdb copy is restricted to in-frame clones and leaves out a portion. The sample carries around 130,000 clones, 90% recorded once. Trimming took off 3 bases at V and 2 bases at J, with 5 bases between the two ends. CDR3 length: 13 residues. Germline CDR1 reads SEHNR; CDR2 reads FQNEAQ (reference sequence). The receptor's source is a young man in good health. The sequenced sample was blood. This rearrangement joins TRBV7-9 to TRBJ2-1; D call uncertain. The CDR3 nucleotides read TGTGCCAGCAGCTTCGCAGCCTACAATGAGCAGTTCTTC. This encodes CASSFAAYNEQFF.